The sequence of this T cell receptor (beta chain) was determined in a study of blood T cell repertoires in COVID-19 (dated by TCRdb to the early 2020s). A note on the overall study: Samples from collaborators originated in the United States, Italy and Spain and spanned both the acute and convalescent phases of COVID-19. The dataset comprised deeply sampled blood TCRbeta repertoires from subjects exposed to, actively infected with, or recovered from COVID-19. Where available, HLA class I and class II types were obtained from metadata supplied by the sample provider rather than from assay-based typing. The sample metadata nearly always contained a de-identified subject ID, COVID-19 status, age in years and sex. A freely available public database, intended as a resource for researchers studying the immune response to SARS-CoV-2, is where the repertoires were released. The samples were drawn from the first 160 participants of the ongoing ImmuneRACE study and from some 1,300 subjects provided by 6 global collaborators. The prospective study material was composed of cDNA or gDNA derived from T cells, B-cell-depleted T cells, or PBMCs.

Paper-wide results and their limitations: Clinical and demographic metadata were provided uncurated, with the amount varying by source and participant.

The CDR3 starts with the cysteine, ends with the phenylalanine, and has 11 residues. CDR3 DNA is the only sequence kept; it has 33 bases, read in frame from the first base. From a lookup of the germline V gene, CDR1 and CDR2 are SQVTM and ANQGSEA. Compared with germline, V lacks 7 bases and J lacks 3 bases; bases without a gene match: 2. This clone is a singleton in its sample. Its antigen specificity is not known. Base qualities are not provided; no much larger clone lies one nucleotide away. Collaborating institutions collected whole blood in K2EDTA tubes following their own protocols. For TCRbeta analysis, collaborators shipped samples in one of three forms: frozen whole blood, isolated PBMCs, or DNA extracted from either of those sample types. TCRbeta CDR3 regions were amplified from genomic DNA using the immunoSEQ Assay, a bias-controlled multiplex PCR. The paper's processing steps were these. The number of nucleated cells in each sample was estimated from the amplification of reference gene primers within the assay. To quantify the absolute abundance of each unique TCRbeta CDR3 rearrangement, sequence reads were collapsed and filtered. For each sample, productive Simpson clonality was calculated by taking the square root of Simpson's diversity index across productive rearrangements. Sourced from immuneACCESS, this table was stored by TCRdb with only in-frame sequences that have V and J called. A share of the clones is absent; for the studies checked, an unresolved V gene accounts for under half, and the remainder has no known explanation. The DNA gave D and trimming, while V, J and clone size come from that table. The sample yields about 200,000 clones; around 80% were counted once. Jointly, the top ten make up around 9.3% of the sample.

Sequenced input: peripheral blood. This receptor was taken from a woman aged 80 or older with acute or convalescent COVID-19. This chain is built from TRBV29-1 and TRBJ1-2; 7 central bases correspond to TRBD1. The DNA sequence reads TGCAGCGGGGGGACAGACTATGGCTACACCTTC. The resulting protein is CSGGTDYGYTF.